The 28 T cell receptor beta chains in this list originate from one sample, sequenced in a study of lymphopenia after photon versus proton radiotherapy (dated 2019 in TCRdb). The protocol used for the library was the immunoSEQ multiplex PCR assay. Entries here come from immuneACCESS through TCRdb and include only in-frame sequences with V and J called. Some clones fail to appear in such tables; in the studies checked, an unresolved V gene covers under half of the shortfall, and the cause of the remainder is unknown. Within this sample are fewer than 35,000 clones, with around 90% of them counted one time only. Approximately 6.2% of the sample rests with the top ten. The source was peripheral blood, collected from a patient treated with photon-based radiotherapy. The receptors derive from a woman aged 45-65 years with pancreatic cancer.

CDR3 nucleotides: TGTGCCAGCAGCGTAGGACAGGGAGCGGGACTAGCTCACTCCTACAATGAGCAGTTCTTC. Encoded protein: CASSVGQGAGLAHSYNEQFF. This chain joins TRBV9 and TRBJ2-1; 9 positions agree with TRBD2. The CDR3 runs 20 residues. Trimming cost V 0 bases and J 0 bases; bases outside gene matches: 13. The germline CDR1 and CDR2 sequences are SGDLS and YYNGEE. The full variable domain, rest sourced from reference TRBV9 and TRBJ2-1, is DSGVTQTPKHLITATGQRVTLRCSPRSGDLSVYWYQQSLDQGLQFLIQYYNGEERAKGNILERFSAQQFPDLHSELNLSSLELGDSALYFCASSVGQGAGLAHSYNEQFFGPGTRLTVL.

The V and J genes are TRBV29-1 and TRBJ2-5; D is possibly TRBD1 (5 bases). Germline CDR1 and CDR2: SQVTM and ANQGSEA. The CDR3 totals 12 residues. The germline V and J ends were trimmed by 1 base and 3 bases, with 6 bases remaining between them. In nucleotides, the CDR3 is TGCAGCGTTGAAGCAGGGAAAGAGACCCAGTACTTC. Its protein product is CSVEAGKETQYF.

The V call is TRBV6-1, the J call TRBJ1-5, with D unclear. This CDR3 is built from 15 residues. Trimming removed 3 bases from V and 1 base from J, with 10 bases in between. Germline CDR1 reads MNHNS; CDR2 reads SASEGT. CDR3 sequence: CASSDAAGSNQPQHF. The CDR3 coding sequence is TGTGCCAGCAGTGATGCCGCGGGGAGCAATCAGCCCCAGCATTTT.

The chain combines TRBV7-6 with TRBJ1-4; no firm D call. The CDR3 runs 14 residues. In germline, CDR1 is SGHVS, CDR2 FNYEAQ. V was cut by 2 bases and J by 4 bases, with 8 bases left in between. DNA for the CDR3: TGTGCCAGCAGCTTATTGCTGATTAATGAAAAACTGTTTTTT. Encoded protein: CASSLLLINEKLFF.

V is TRBV6-5 and J is TRBJ1-2, with D unresolved. V gave up 0 bases and J gave up 2 bases, with 13 bases separating them. The CDR3 has 16 amino acids. Germline lookup yields CDR1 MNHEY and CDR2 SVGAGI. Here the CDR3 reads CASSYSRRLRNYGYTF. CDR3 nucleotide sequence: TGTGCCAGCAGTTACTCGAGGAGGCTCAGGAACTATGGCTACACCTTC.

This chain uses TRBV4-1 with TRBJ1-2; D might be TRBD1 (5 bases). The CDR3 extends over 13 amino acids. V dropped 2 bases and J dropped 4 bases, with 8 bases sitting between them. Per the germline V gene, CDR1 is MGHRA and CDR2 is YSYEKL. The CDR3 spells CASSQTGGYGYTF. DNA of the CDR3: TGCGCCAGCAGCCAAACGGGGGGCTATGGCTACACCTTC.

The chain has TRBV6-5 and TRBJ2-3, with D perhaps matching TRBD1 or TRBD2 (6 bases each). The CDR3 is 14 residues long. Germline CDR1 reads MNHEY; CDR2 reads SVGAGI. Trimming took off 6 bases at V and 3 bases at J, with 13 bases between the two ends. The CDR3, as DNA: TGTGCCAGCAGCCTGGGGGGCTGGACAGATACGCAGTATTTT. This gives the protein CASSLGGWTDTQYF.

The J gene is TRBJ2-1, the V gene TRBV4-2, with 12 bases identical to TRBD2. The trim removed 0 bases at V and 7 bases at J, leaving 4 bases unmatched. Per the germline V gene, CDR1 is LGHNA and CDR2 is YNFKEQ. CDR3 length equals 16 residues. The CDR3 DNA reads as TGTGCCAGCAGCCAAGATCTCGGGACTAGCGGGAATGAGCAGTTCTTC. Protein sequence: CASSQDLGTSGNEQFF.

This chain connects TRBV7-6 to TRBJ2-7; a possible D gene is TRBD1 (6 bases). V gave up 5 bases and J gave up 2 bases, with 13 bases separating them. CDR3 length: 14 amino acids. Germline CDR1 and CDR2: SGHVS and FNYEAQ. DNA of the CDR3: TGTGCCAGCAGCAACAGGGAAGGAGCCTACGAGCAGTACTTC. It encodes CASSNREGAYEQYF.

This chain joins TRBV10-2 and TRBJ2-2; 12 bases agree with TRBD2. Trimming at V came to 4 bases and at J to 6 bases, leaving 0 bases not matched to a gene. In germline, CDR1 is WSHSY, CDR2 SAAADI. This CDR3 region has 14 residues. The CDR3 DNA sequence: TGCGCCAGCAGTGGACTAGCGGGGGCCGGGGAGCTGTTTTTT. It is translated as CASSGLAGAGELFF.

The chain employs TRBV6-1 and TRBJ1-6; 8 bases fit TRBD1. CDR1 and CDR2 from the germline V gene are MNHNS and SASEGT. The trim removed 7 bases at V and 7 bases at J, leaving 6 bases unmatched. This CDR3 is 14 amino acids long. CDR3 in DNA: TGTGCCAGCACCCGACAGGGGACGAATTCACCCCTCCACTTT. As protein: CASTRQGTNSPLHF.

This rearrangement joins TRBV5-1 to TRBJ2-7, with 9 positions matching TRBD2. Germline V lookup: CDR1 SGHRS, CDR2 YFSETQ. CDR3 length equals 16 residues. After removal of 1 base from V and 6 bases from J, the junction contained 11 bases not matched to a gene. As DNA, the CDR3 is TGCGCCAGCAGCTTGTTGGCTAGCGGGACCTTGGGCGAGCAGTACTTC. Encoded protein: CASSLLASGTLGEQYF.

This clone has just a few counts. The chain recombines TRBV28 with TRBJ1-5, with a tentative D call TRBD1 (5 bases). Trimming pared 0 bases from V and 8 bases from J, leaving 11 bases between. There are 14 residues in the CDR3. In germline, CDR1 is MDHEN, CDR2 SYDVKM. The CDR3 DNA sequence: TGTGCCAGCAGTTTATGGGACAAGCGGGAGCCCCAGCATTTT. Translating gives CASSLWDKREPQHF.

DNA of the CDR3: TGTGCCAGCAGCTTAAACCGACAGGGCGTCGCTGAGCAGTACTTC. Its translation is CASSLNRQGVAEQYF. This sequence joins TRBV11-2 and TRBJ2-7, with 7 bases aligning to TRBD1. The V segment lost 2 bases and the J segment 7 bases; nucleotides outside the gene matches: 11. The length of the CDR3 is 15 residues. Germline V CDR1 and CDR2: SGHAT, FQNNGV.

This clone has a single count. The chain employs TRBV4-2 and TRBJ1-5; 8 bases align to TRBD1. V lost 4 bases and J lost 1; bases outside the gene matches: 6. This CDR3 spans 16 amino acids. CDR1 is LGHNA, CDR2 YNFKEQ, per germline. In DNA form, the CDR3 reads TGTGCCAGCAGCCCCGGACAGGGTAGGAGCAATCAGCCCCAGCATTTT. It codes for CASSPGQGRSNQPQHF.

This clone turned up a few times. The CDR3 sequence is CASNLGGLGTDTQYF. The CDR3 DNA sequence: TGCGCCAGCAACTTAGGAGGTTTGGGCACAGATACGCAGTATTTT. The genes are TRBV5-1 and TRBJ2-3; the D gene is possibly TRBD2 (5 bases). Trimming took 6 bases from V and 1 from J, leaving 15 bases between them. This CDR3 is 15 amino acids long. CDR1 SGHRS and CDR2 YFSETQ come from the germline V gene. Combining the CDR3 with reference TRBV5-1 and TRBJ2-3 gives the whole variable domain KAGVTQTPRYLIKTRGQQVTLSCSPISGHRSVSWYQQTPGQGLQFLFEYFSETQRNKGNFPGRFSGRQFSNSRSEMNVSTLELGDSALYLCASNLGGLGTDTQYFGPGTRLTVL.

The V gene is TRBV6-5, the J gene TRBJ2-7; 10 bases agree with TRBD2. The CDR3 length is 15 residues. With V trimmed by 6 bases and J by 2 bases, 7 bases remained unmatched. Germline V CDR1 and CDR2: MNHEY, SVGAGI. CDR3 loop: CASRPGLARAYEQYF. Here the CDR3 DNA reads TGTGCCAGCAGACCGGGACTAGCGAGAGCCTACGAGCAGTACTTC.

This chain uses TRBV4-2 with TRBJ2-7; TRBD2 agrees at 13 bases. The CDR3 has 15 residues. The germline CDR1 and CDR2 sequences are LGHNA and YNFKEQ. The V segment lost 4 bases and the J segment 6 bases; nucleotides outside the gene matches: 6. The DNA for the CDR3 is TGTGCCAGCAGCCGATCCGGGACTAGCGGGACCGAGCAGTACTTC. Protein product: CASSRSGTSGTEQYF.

This sequence joins TRBV6-5 and TRBJ1-5; tentatively, D is TRBD1 (6 bases). V shed 5 bases and J shed 2 bases, with 13 bases lying between them. Germline V gene sequence: CDR1 MNHEY, CDR2 SVGAGI. CDR3 length equals 15 residues. The CDR3 loop is CASSLDSGGNQPQHF. For the CDR3, the DNA is TGTGCCAGCAGTCTGGACAGTGGGGGCAATCAGCCCCAGCATTTT.

The chain has TRBV5-1 and TRBJ2-3; TRBD2 aligns across 12 bases. The CDR3 has 16 residues. J was trimmed by 2 bases and V by 2 bases; bases with no gene match: 3. Germline lookup yields CDR1 SGHRS and CDR2 YFSETQ. CDR3 loop: CASSLGLAGNTDTQYF. The CDR3 region has the DNA TGCGCCAGCAGCTTAGGACTAGCGGGAAACACAGATACGCAGTATTTT.

The rearrangement uses TRBV6-5 and TRBJ2-7; 8 nucleotides line up with TRBD2. This CDR3 is built from 15 residues. CDR1 is MNHEY and CDR2 is SVGAGI in the germline V gene. With V trimmed by 2 bases and J by 3 bases, 6 bases remained unmatched. The CDR3 protein is CASSYRTAGVYEQYF. CDR3 in DNA: TGTGCCAGCAGTTACAGGACAGCGGGGGTCTACGAGCAGTACTTC.

The chain links TRBV5-4 to TRBJ1-2; D gene unclear. V was clipped by 4 bases and J by 2 bases, with 9 bases between them. CDR1 and CDR2 from the germline V gene are SGHNT and YYREEE (reference sequence). The CDR3 extends over 13 amino acids. The CDR3 DNA reads as TGTGCCAGCAGCCCAGACGGGAACTATGGCTACACCTTC. It codes for CASSPDGNYGYTF.

This chain connects TRBV19 to TRBJ2-1; 7 bases are shared with TRBD2. Germline V lookup: CDR1 LNHDA, CDR2 SQIVND (reference sequence). CDR3 length equals 14 residues. The V gene end was trimmed by 10 bases and the J gene end by 6 bases; junction bases not matched to a gene: 12. The DNA for the CDR3 is TGTGCCACCGAGCGGGGAAGGCCGGGCAATGAGCAGTTCTTC. This gives the protein CATERGRPGNEQFF.

The chain couples TRBV27 to TRBJ2-1; D possibly corresponds to TRBD2 (6 bases). This CDR3 is built from 14 residues. Germline CDR1 is MNHEY and CDR2 is SMNVEV (reference sequence). The V end was cut by 2 bases, the J end by 5 bases, with 10 bases between. As DNA, the CDR3 is TGTGCCAGCAGTTTAGGGACTGGAAACAATGAGCAGTTCTTC. Its protein product is CASSLGTGNNEQFF.

This clone appeared a few times. V and J are TRBV5-5 and TRBJ1-5; no reliable D call. Germline assignment: CDR1 SGHKS and CDR2 YYEKEE (reference sequence). V was cut by 5 bases and J by 1 base, with 10 bases left in between. The CDR3 consists of 14 residues. The CDR3 coding sequence is TGTGCCAGCAGGGCCACGGGAAGCAATCAGCCCCAGCATTTT. It translates to CASRATGSNQPQHF.

This chain joins TRBV7-9 and TRBJ1-2; the D gene is possibly TRBD1 (5 bases). V dropped 5 bases and J dropped 7 bases, with 17 bases sitting between them. Looked up from germline, CDR1 is SEHNR and CDR2 is FQNEAQ (reference sequence). The CDR3 length is 14 residues. The CDR3 sequence is CASSTADGAGGYTF. CDR3 in DNA: TGTGCCAGCAGCACCGCGGACGGGGCGGGTGGCTACACCTTC.

CDR3 coding DNA: TGCGCCAGCAGCCAAGTGGTTGCGGCCCTCTACAATGAGCAGTTCTTC. This sequence encodes CASSQVVAALYNEQFF. The chain carries TRBV4-3 and TRBJ2-1; D not resolved. Germline CDR1 is LGHNA and CDR2 is YSLEER. V was clipped by 1 base and J by 3 bases, with 13 bases between them. The CDR3 has 16 residues.

In its sample, this clone was seen a few times. CDR3 bases: TGTGCCAGTAGTATAGCCGCGAGGACAGGGTCGGAGCCCCAGCATTTT. Translated: CASSIAARTGSEPQHF. The chain is built from TRBV19 and TRBJ1-5, with TRBD1 identical over 8 bases. The CDR3 contains 16 residues. Trimming took 1 base from V and 8 from J; bases not matched to a gene: 10. The germline V gene encodes CDR1 LNHDA and CDR2 SQIVND (reference sequence).